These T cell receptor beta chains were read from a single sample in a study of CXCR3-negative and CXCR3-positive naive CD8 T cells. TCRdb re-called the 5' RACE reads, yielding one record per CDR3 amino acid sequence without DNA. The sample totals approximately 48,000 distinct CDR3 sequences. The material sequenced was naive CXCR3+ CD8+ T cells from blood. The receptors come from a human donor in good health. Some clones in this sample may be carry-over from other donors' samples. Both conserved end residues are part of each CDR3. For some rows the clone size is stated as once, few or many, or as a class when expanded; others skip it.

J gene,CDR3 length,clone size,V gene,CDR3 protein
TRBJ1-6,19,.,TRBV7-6,CASSLDSGTSTLHNSPLHF
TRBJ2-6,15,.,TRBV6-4,CASSEEHSGANVLTF
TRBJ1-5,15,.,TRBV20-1,CSARERGLWNQPQHF
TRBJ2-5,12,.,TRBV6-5,CASSPPGTTQYF
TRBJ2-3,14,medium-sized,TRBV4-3,CASSRGTLSDTQYF
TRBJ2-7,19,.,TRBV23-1,CASSQFTRTGALQTYEQYF
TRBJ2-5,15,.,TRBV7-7,CASSSNQGARETQYF
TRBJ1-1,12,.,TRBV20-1,CSARVGQVEAFF
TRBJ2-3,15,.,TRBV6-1,CASSPLGPITDTQYF
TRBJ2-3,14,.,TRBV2,CASLWVLSTDTQYF
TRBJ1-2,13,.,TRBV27,CASSLGGGSGYTF